One sample yielded the 3 T cell receptor beta chains listed below, sequenced in a study of shared clonotypes between healthy human individuals (dated by TCRdb to 2020 to 2022). Libraries came from the immunoSEQ multiplex PCR assay. TCRdb retrieved this table from immuneACCESS and kept in-frame rearrangements only. Not all clones are present; in checked studies, unresolved V genes account for under half, and no reason is known for the remainder. Recorded for this sample are 2 million to 2.5 million clones; approximately 93% of them occurred a single time. The top ten clonotypes cover roughly 0.39% of the sample. Sequences were obtained from naive CD4+ T cells from PBMCs. The sample's cell subset or site label, decoded: CD45RA+ positively selected. The receptors derive from a man aged 18 to 30 in good health. Some clones in this sample may be carry-over from other donors' samples.

CDR3 in DNA: TGTGCCAGCAGCTTTGGGGATCGGAGAGCCCTTCCCAATGAGCAGTTCTTC. It specifies CASSFGDRRALPNEQFF. The chain links TRBV11-2 to TRBJ2-1; D not certain. With 3 bases removed from V and 6 bases from J, the gap between germline ends came to 21 bases. Germline V gene lookup returns CDR1 SGHAT and CDR2 FQNNGV. The CDR3 consists of 17 residues.

V usage is TRBV7-9 and J usage is TRBJ2-3; a weak D match, TRBD1 (6 bases). Trimming stripped 5 bases from V and 3 bases from J, with 12 bases between. This CDR3 comprises 14 residues. Germline V gene data show CDR1 as SEHNR and CDR2 as FQNEAQ (reference sequence). CDR3 sequence: CASSDQGWTDTQYF. The CDR3 nucleotides read TGTGCCAGCAGCGACCAGGGGTGGACAGATACGCAGTATTTT.

The chain combines TRBV10-3 with TRBJ2-3; the D is unclear. The V and J ends lost 6 bases and 2 bases respectively, with 15 bases between them. In germline, CDR1 is ENHRY, CDR2 SYGVKD. The CDR3 is 15 residues long. For the CDR3, the DNA is TGTGCCATCAGAACTCTCAGGTTATACACAGATACGCAGTATTTT. Amino acid sequence: CAIRTLRLYTDTQYF.